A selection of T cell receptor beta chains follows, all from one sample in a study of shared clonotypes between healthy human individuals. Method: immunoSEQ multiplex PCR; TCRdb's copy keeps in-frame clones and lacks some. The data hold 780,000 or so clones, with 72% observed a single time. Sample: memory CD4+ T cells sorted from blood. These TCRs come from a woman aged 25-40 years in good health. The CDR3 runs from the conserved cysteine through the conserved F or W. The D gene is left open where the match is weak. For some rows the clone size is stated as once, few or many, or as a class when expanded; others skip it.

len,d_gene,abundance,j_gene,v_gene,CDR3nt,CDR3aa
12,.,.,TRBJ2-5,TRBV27,TGTGCCAGCAGTTTTCTTGGGGGGACCCAGTACTTC,CASSFLGGTQYF
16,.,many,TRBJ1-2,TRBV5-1,TGCGCCAGCAGCTTGGAGACTAACTACGATACTAAGGGCTACACCTTC,CASSLETNYDTKGYTF
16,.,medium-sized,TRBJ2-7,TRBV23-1,TGCGCCAGCACCACAAAGGGGGGGACGGAGGCCTACGAGCAGTACTTC,CASTTKGGTEAYEQYF
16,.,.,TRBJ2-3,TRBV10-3,TGTGCCATCAGTGAGTCGGCGGGAAGGGGCACAGATACGCAGTATTTT,CAISESAGRGTDTQYF
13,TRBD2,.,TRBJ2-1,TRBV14,TGTGCCAGCAGCCTGGGACTAGCGGGGGAGCAGTTCTTC,CASSLGLAGEQFF
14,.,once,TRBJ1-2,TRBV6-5,TGTGCCAGCAGCGAAGCAAAAGTCAACTATGGCTACACCTTC,CASSEAKVNYGYTF
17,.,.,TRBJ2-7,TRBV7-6,TGTGCCAGCAGTTCCAAGATAGACGGAACGGGCCCCTACGAGCAGTACTTC,CASSSKIDGTGPYEQYF
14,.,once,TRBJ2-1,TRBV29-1,TGCAGCGTTAAAAAACCGCTAAGCTTCGATGAGCAGTTCTTC,CSVKKPLSFDEQFF
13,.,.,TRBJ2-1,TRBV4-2,TGTGCCAGCAGCCGCCGATGGACTGGCGAGCAGTTCTTC,CASSRRWTGEQFF
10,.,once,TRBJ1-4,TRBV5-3,TGTGCCAGAGCTAATGAAAAACTGTTTTTT,CARANEKLFF
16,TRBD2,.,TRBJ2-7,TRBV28,TGTGCCAGCAGTTTCATTAGCTTGACTAGCGGGACCATAAAGTACTTC,CASSFISLTSGTIKYF
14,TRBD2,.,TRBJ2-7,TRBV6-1,TGTGCCAGCAGACTAGCGGGAGGGACCTACGAGCAGTACTTC,CASRLAGGTYEQYF
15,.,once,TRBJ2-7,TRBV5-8,TGTGCCAGCAGCTTGAGGACGCAGGGAACCTACGAGCAGTACTTC,CASSLRTQGTYEQYF
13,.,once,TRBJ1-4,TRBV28,TGTGCCAGCAGTTTGGGATCTAATGAAAAACTGTTTTTT,CASSLGSNEKLFF
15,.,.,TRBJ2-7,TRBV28,TGTGCCAGCAGTCCCCCCCAGGGGAAATTCGCCGGTCAGTACTTC,CASSPPQGKFAGQYF
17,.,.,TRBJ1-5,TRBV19,TGTGCCAGTAGTATGTCCACCTCTCCCTACTCAAATCAGCCCCAGCATTTT,CASSMSTSPYSNQPQHF
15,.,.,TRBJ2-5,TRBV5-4,TGTGCCAGCAGCTTGGCGGGGGTCGGCGGAGAGACCCAGTACTTC,CASSLAGVGGETQYF
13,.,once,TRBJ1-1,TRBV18,TGTGCCAGCTCCCAGGGGACGAGGACTGAAGCTTTCTTT,CASSQGTRTEAFF
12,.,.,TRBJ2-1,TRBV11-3,TGTGCCAGCAGCGCACACGACAATGAGCAGTTCTTC,CASSAHDNEQFF
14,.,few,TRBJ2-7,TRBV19,TGTGCCAGTAGGGCGGGACAGTTCTCCTACGAGCAGTACTTC,CASRAGQFSYEQYF
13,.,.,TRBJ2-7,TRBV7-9,TGTGCCAGCAGCTTAGCTTTAGGGTACGAGCAGTACTTC,CASSLALGYEQYF
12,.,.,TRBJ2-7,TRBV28,TGTGCCAGCTGCGGGTCGACCTACGAGCAGTACTTC,CASCGSTYEQYF
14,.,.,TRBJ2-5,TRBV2,TGTGCCAGCAGTGAATTAGTGGGATTGCAGACCCAGTACTTC,CASSELVGLQTQYF
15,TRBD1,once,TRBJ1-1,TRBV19,TGTGCCAGTAGTATGGGCAGGGGGCGAAGTACTGAAGCTTTCTTT,CASSMGRGRSTEAFF
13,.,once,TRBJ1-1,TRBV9,TGTGCCAGCAGCGTAGGACAGGTCACTGAAGCTTTCTTT,CASSVGQVTEAFF
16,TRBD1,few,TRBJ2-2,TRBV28,TGTGCCAGCACCGAGGGACAGTTAGCGAACACCGGGGAGCTGTTTTTT,CASTEGQLANTGELFF
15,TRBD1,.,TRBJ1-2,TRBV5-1,TGCGCCAGCAGCTTGGCAGGGGGCGCGGGCTATGGCTACACCTTC,CASSLAGGAGYGYTF
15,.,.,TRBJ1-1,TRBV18,TGTGCCAGCTCACCAGGGTCGGACAGGAACACTGAAGCTTTCTTT,CASSPGSDRNTEAFF
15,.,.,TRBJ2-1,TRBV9,TGTGCCAGCAGCGTAGATGGGAGTTGGAATAGTGAGCAGTTCTTC,CASSVDGSWNSEQFF
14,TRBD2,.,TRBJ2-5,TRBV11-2,TGTGCCAGCAGCCTTCGGGACTATCAAGAGACCCAGTACTTC,CASSLRDYQETQYF
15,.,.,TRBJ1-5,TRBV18,TGTGCCAGCTCTCGACTCAGGGAATCCAATCAGCCCCAGCATTTT,CASSRLRESNQPQHF
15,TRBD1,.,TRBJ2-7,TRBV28,TGTGCCAGCAGTTCCGCGGGACAGGGGGCGAGGTTGCAGTACTTC,CASSSAGQGARLQYF
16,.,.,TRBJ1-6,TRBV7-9,TGTGCCAGCAGCTCTGGTAAAAGCTCCTATAATTCACCCCTCCACTTT,CASSSGKSSYNSPLHF
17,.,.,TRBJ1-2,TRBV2,TGTGCCAGCAGGGGACTGAATTTCGACCCCAGGGGCCGTGGCTACACCTTC,CASRGLNFDPRGRGYTF
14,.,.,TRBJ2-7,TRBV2,TGTGCCAGCAGTTCCCGGACAGATAGACACGAGCAGTACTTC,CASSSRTDRHEQYF
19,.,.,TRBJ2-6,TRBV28,TGTGCCAGCAGTTTGGATAAACAGGGTTACCCCTCTGGGGCCAACGTCCTGACTTTC,CASSLDKQGYPSGANVLTF
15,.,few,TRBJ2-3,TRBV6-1,TGTGCCAGCAGTGAAGTACCCTCTAGCACAGATACGCAGTATTTT,CASSEVPSSTDTQYF
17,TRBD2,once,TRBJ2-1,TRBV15,TGTGCCACCAGCAGAGATCTCTTGGCGGGAGAGGTGAATGAGCAGTTCTTC,CATSRDLLAGEVNEQFF
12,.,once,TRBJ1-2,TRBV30,TGTGCCTGCATCTCACTGGGGAGTGGCTACACCTTC,CACISLGSGYTF
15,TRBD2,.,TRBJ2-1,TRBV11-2,TGTGCCAGCAGACCCTCACTAGCGATTTTGAATGAGCAGTTCTTC,CASRPSLAILNEQFF
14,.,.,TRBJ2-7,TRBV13,TGTGCCAGCAGCTTAGGCCGTCCGTCCTACGAGCAGTACTTC,CASSLGRPSYEQYF
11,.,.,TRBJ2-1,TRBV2,TGTGCCAGCAGTGTGTTAGGTGAGCAGTTCTTC,CASSVLGEQFF
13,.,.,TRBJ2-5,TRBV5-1,TGCGCCAGCAGCTCGGGGACTGCGGAGACCCAGTACTTC,CASSSGTAETQYF
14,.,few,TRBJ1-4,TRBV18,TGTGCCAGCTCACCGCTCTCACGAGATGAAAAACTGTTTTTT,CASSPLSRDEKLFF
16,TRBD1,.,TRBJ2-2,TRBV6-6,TGTGCCAGCAGCCTATCGCAGGGGGCCGACACCGGGGAGCTGTTTTTT,CASSLSQGADTGELFF
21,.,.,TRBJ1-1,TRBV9,TGTGCCAGCGCCTGCTCCCAGCAGCGTACCCCCACAAAGGACACAACGGACGAAGCTTTCTTT,CASACSQQRTPTKDTTDEAFF
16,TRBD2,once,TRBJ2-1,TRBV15,TGTGCCACCAGAAAAGAGGGACTAGCGGGTAACAATGAGCAGTTCTTC,CATRKEGLAGNNEQFF
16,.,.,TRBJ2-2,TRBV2,TGTGCCAGCAGTGAATTGGGAGGGGGGAACACCGGGGAGCTGTTTTTT,CASSELGGGNTGELFF
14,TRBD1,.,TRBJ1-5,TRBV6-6,TGTGCCAGCAGTCGACAGGGAAGCAATCAGCCCCAGCATTTT,CASSRQGSNQPQHF
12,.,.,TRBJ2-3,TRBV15,TGTGCCACCAGCCTTACAGGAGATACGCAGTATTTT,CATSLTGDTQYF
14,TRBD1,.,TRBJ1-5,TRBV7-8,TGTGCCAGCAGGGGCACAGGGGGGGCTCAGCCCCAGCATTTT,CASRGTGGAQPQHF
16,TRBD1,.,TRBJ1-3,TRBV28,TGTGCCAGCAGTAAACCGGGACAGGGACCCCGTCGTACCATATATTTT,CASSKPGQGPRRTIYF
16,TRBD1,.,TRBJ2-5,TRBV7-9,TGTGCCAGCAGCCCGAGGTCAGGGGGTGGGGAAGAGACCCAGTACTTC,CASSPRSGGGEETQYF
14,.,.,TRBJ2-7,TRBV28,TGTGCCACAAAAGCGTGGGTTATGTCCTACGAGCAGTACTTC,CATKAWVMSYEQYF
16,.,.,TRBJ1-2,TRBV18,TGTGCCAGCTCACCTGGGGGGGCTCTCCTTAACGGTGGCTACACCTTC,CASSPGGALLNGGYTF